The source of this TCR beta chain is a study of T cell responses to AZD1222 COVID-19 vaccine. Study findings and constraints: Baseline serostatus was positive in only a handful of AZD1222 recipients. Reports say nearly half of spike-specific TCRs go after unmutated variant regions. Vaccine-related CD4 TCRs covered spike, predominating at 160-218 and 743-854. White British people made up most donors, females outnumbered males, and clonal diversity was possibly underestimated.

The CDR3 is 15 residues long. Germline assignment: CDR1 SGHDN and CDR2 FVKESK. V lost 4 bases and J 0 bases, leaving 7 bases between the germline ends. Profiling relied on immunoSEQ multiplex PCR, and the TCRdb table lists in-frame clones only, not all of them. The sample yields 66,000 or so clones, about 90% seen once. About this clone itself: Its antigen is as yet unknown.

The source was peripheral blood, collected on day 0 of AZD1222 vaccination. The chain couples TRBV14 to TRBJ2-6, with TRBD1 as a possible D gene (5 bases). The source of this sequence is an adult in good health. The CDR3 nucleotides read TGTGCCAGCAGCCCCGGACACTCTGGGGCCAACGTCCTGACTTTC. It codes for CASSPGHSGANVLTF.